Presented here are 19 T cell receptor beta chains from one specimen sequenced in a study of blood T cell repertoires in COVID-19. The table came from immunoSEQ multiplex PCR; TCRdb's copy has only in-frame clones and leaves some out. The sample carries about 480,000 clones, roughly 91% recorded once. Material for sequencing was peripheral blood. The source of these receptors is a woman aged 30 to 39 with acute or convalescent COVID-19.

V is TRBV4-1 and J is TRBJ2-7, with TRBD2 matching 9 bases. The germline V gene has CDR1 MGHRA and CDR2 YSYEKL. The junction had 8 bases not matched to a gene; V was cut back by 0 bases and J by 2 bases. The CDR3 has 17 residues. The CDR3 nucleotides are TGCGCCAGCAGCCAAGACTACAGCGGGGGGACCACCTACGAGCAGTACTTC. Residues: CASSQDYSGGTTYEQYF.

The rearrangement uses TRBV12-2 and TRBJ2-7; no DNA check was done on the table's D call, TRBD2. TRBV12-2 is annotated as a pseudogene. This CDR3 is built from 13 residues. The CDR3 is CASRFRRRYEQYF. CDR3 DNA sequence: TGTGCAAGTCGCTTCCGGAGAAGGTACGAGCAGTACTTC.

This clone was recorded a few times. V and J are TRBV5-1 and TRBJ1-1; D is possibly TRBD1 (5 bases). V dropped 4 bases and J dropped 7 bases, with 11 bases sitting between them. This CDR3 is built from 12 residues. Germline V gene sequence: CDR1 SGHRS, CDR2 YFSETQ. The CDR3 DNA reads TGCGCCAGCAGCCCGTGGGGGGGTGAAGCTTTCTTT. It yields the protein CASSPWGGEAFF.

The chain employs TRBV5-1 and TRBJ2-1, with a tentative D call TRBD1 (6 bases). V lost 0 bases and J 8 bases, leaving 12 bases between the germline ends. Per germline, CDR1 SGHRS and CDR2 YFSETQ. This CDR3 region has 14 residues. CDR3 in DNA: TGCGCCAGCAGCTTGGAGGGGGTTTCGTATGAGCAGTTCTTC. As protein: CASSLEGVSYEQFF.

The rearrangement uses TRBV24-1 and TRBJ2-7; D not certain. This CDR3 comprises 12 residues. Per germline, CDR1 KGHDR and CDR2 SFDVKD. Trimming left V 3 bases short and J 3 bases short, with 5 bases between. This chain's CDR3 is CATSDGRYEQYF. The DNA for the CDR3 is TGTGCCACCAGTGATGGCCGCTACGAGCAGTACTTC.

The CDR3 nucleotides are TGCGCCAGCAGCCCCGACAGGGCTAACTATGGCTACACCTTC. Its translation is CASSPDRANYGYTF. The J gene is TRBJ1-2, the V gene TRBV5-1, with TRBD1 matching over 7 bases. This CDR3 contains 14 residues. The V gene end was trimmed by 4 bases and the J gene end by 0 bases; junction bases not matched to a gene: 3. From germline, CDR1 is SGHRS and CDR2 YFSETQ.

This clone appeared once. The V and J genes are TRBV27 and TRBJ2-1, with TRBD2 matching over 12 bases. After removal of 7 bases from V and 2 bases from J, the junction contained 6 bases not matched to a gene. Germline CDR1 is MNHEY and CDR2 is SMNVEV (reference sequence). The CDR3 consists of 16 residues. This chain's CDR3 is CASTGLAGNPYNEQFF. The CDR3 DNA follows: TGTGCCAGCACCGGACTAGCGGGGAACCCCTACAATGAGCAGTTCTTC.

The chain combines TRBV19 with TRBJ1-1, with 9 bases matching TRBD1. V trimming: 6 bases; J trimming: 2 bases; junction bases outside the gene matches: 1. Germline V gene lookup returns CDR1 LNHDA and CDR2 SQIVND (reference sequence). The CDR3 is 13 residues long. CDR3 residues: CASRGQGNTEAFF. DNA for the CDR3: TGTGCCAGTAGGGGACAGGGAAACACTGAAGCTTTCTTT.

This chain uses TRBV5-1 with TRBJ2-2; D is undetermined. Trimming shortened V by 2 bases and J by 3 bases, and 5 bases separated the two germline ends. From germline, CDR1 is SGHRS and CDR2 YFSETQ. This CDR3 has 13 amino acids. DNA of the CDR3: TGCGCCAGCAGCTTTGTCTACACCGGGGAGCTGTTTTTT. Its protein product is CASSFVYTGELFF.

The V gene is TRBV28, the J gene TRBJ2-3; no firm D call. Germline CDR1 MDHEN, CDR2 SYDVKM. V was cut by 10 bases and J by 1 base, with 9 bases left in between. This CDR3 region has 12 residues. The CDR3 coding sequence is TGTGCCACCGAGATGGGCACAGATACGCAGTATTTT. It is translated as CATEMGTDTQYF. The full variable domain, completed using reference TRBV28 and TRBJ2-3, is DVKVTQSSRYLVKRTGEKVFLECVQDMDHENMFWYRQDPGLGLRLIYFSYDVKMKEKGDIPEGYSVSREKKERFSLILESASTNQTSMYLCATEMGTDTQYFGPGTRLTVL.

The V call is TRBV7-6, the J call TRBJ2-6; D is possibly TRBD1 (5 bases). The CDR3 consists of 15 residues. Trimming shortened V by 8 bases and J by 4 bases, and 15 bases separated the two germline ends. CDR1 and CDR2 from the germline V gene are SGHVS and FNYEAQ. The CDR3 loop is CASLTVLRGANVLTF. The CDR3 DNA reads as TGTGCCAGCTTGACAGTTTTAAGGGGGGCCAACGTCCTGACTTTC.

The chain has TRBV12-3 or TRBV12-4 and TRBJ1-4; 9 bases line up with TRBD1. V shed 4 bases, J shed 11 bases, and the junction held 5 bases outside the gene matches. The CDR3 runs to 13 residues. CDR3 sequence: CASSWSGTGKLFF. DNA of the CDR3: TGTGCCAGCAGTTGGTCCGGGACAGGGAAACTGTTTTTT.

This chain uses TRBV27 with TRBJ1-5, with TRBD1 matching over 7 bases. Germline lookup yields CDR1 MNHEY and CDR2 SMNVEV (reference sequence). The CDR3 totals 15 residues. After removal of 5 bases from V and 1 base from J, the junction contained 5 bases not matched to a gene. This CDR3 reads CASSPTGRSNQPQHF. The CDR3 nucleotides read TGTGCCAGCAGTCCGACAGGGAGAAGCAATCAGCCCCAGCATTTT.

The chain couples TRBV7-9 to TRBJ2-5; D may be TRBD1 (7 bases). V was trimmed by 5 bases and J by 4 bases, leaving 14 bases between them. Germline V lookup: CDR1 SEHNR, CDR2 FQNEAQ (reference sequence). The CDR3 covers 14 residues. CDR3 bases: TGTGCCAGCAGCCGCGGGACAGAGGGAGAGACCCAGTACTTC. Amino acid sequence: CASSRGTEGETQYF.

V usage is TRBV11-2 and J usage is TRBJ1-2; 9 bases map to TRBD1. J was trimmed by 6 bases and V by 4 bases; bases with no gene match: 0. Germline-derived CDR1 and CDR2 are SGHAT and FQNNGV. The CDR3 is 12 residues long. The CDR3 coding sequence is TGTGCCAGCAGCTGGACAGGGGATGGCTACACCTTC. It is translated as CASSWTGDGYTF.

The chain links TRBV7-9 to TRBJ2-1, with 10 bases identical to TRBD1. The CDR3 consists of 17 residues. Germline V gives CDR1 SEHNR, CDR2 FQNEAQ (reference sequence). V lost 5 bases, J lost 5 bases, and 12 bases stayed unmatched. The CDR3 loop reads CASSRRTGTGDNNEQFF. Here the CDR3 DNA reads TGTGCCAGCAGCCGCAGAACCGGGACAGGGGACAACAATGAGCAGTTCTTC. Supplemented by reference TRBV7-9 and TRBJ2-1, the full variable domain reads DTGVSQNPRHKITKRGQNVTFRCDPISEHNRLYWYRQTLGQGPEFLTYFQNEAQLEKSRLLSDRFSAERPKGSFSTLEIQRTEQGDSAMYLCASSRRTGTGDNNEQFFGPGTRLTVL.

The chain employs TRBV19 and TRBJ2-1; 9 nucleotides line up with TRBD1. Germline V gives CDR1 LNHDA, CDR2 SQIVND (reference sequence). CDR3 length: 14 amino acids. Trimming removed 5 bases from V and 5 bases from J; junction bases left unmatched: 4. The CDR3 sequence: CASSLGQGNNEQFF. CDR3 bases: TGTGCCAGTAGTCTAGGACAGGGGAACAATGAGCAGTTCTTC.

The V call is TRBV4-1, the J call TRBJ1-1; 9 bases align to TRBD1. There are 13 residues in the CDR3. V shed 0 bases and J 11 bases; nucleotides not matched to a gene: 4. Germline V gene sequence: CDR1 MGHRA, CDR2 YSYEKL. CDR3 bases: TGCGCCAGCAGCCAAGACGGGACAGGGACGGCTTTCTTT. Amino acids: CASSQDGTGTAFF.

The rearrangement links TRBV10-1 to TRBJ2-1; D may be TRBD1 (6 bases). Between the trimmed V and J ends, which lost 2 bases and 5 bases, there was a span of 13 bases. Germline CDR1 reads WNHNN; CDR2 reads SYGVQD (reference sequence). The CDR3 is 15 amino acids. This chain's CDR3 is CASSETRTVNNEQFF. CDR3 DNA sequence: TGCGCCAGCAGTGAGACCAGGACAGTTAACAATGAGCAGTTCTTC.